A single count supports the clone carrying this T cell receptor beta chain. Only in-frame clones appear in the TCRdb table, and some are missing; sequencing was by immunoSEQ multiplex PCR. The sample contains approximately 100,000 clones, 75% to 90% of which appear only once. The data are from a study of control samples from healthy donors and cancer patients. The CDR3 has 14 residues. V lost 0 bases and J lost 5, with 10 bases in between. Germline V lookup: CDR1 LGHNA, CDR2 YSLEER. The sequence derives from a woman in her fifties or sixties in good health. Sequencing input: blood. This chain connects TRBV4-3 to TRBJ1-1, with no clear D. This chain's CDR3 is CASSQERDVTEAFF. The CDR3 DNA is TGCGCCAGCAGCCAAGAGCGTGACGTAACTGAAGCTTTCTTT.